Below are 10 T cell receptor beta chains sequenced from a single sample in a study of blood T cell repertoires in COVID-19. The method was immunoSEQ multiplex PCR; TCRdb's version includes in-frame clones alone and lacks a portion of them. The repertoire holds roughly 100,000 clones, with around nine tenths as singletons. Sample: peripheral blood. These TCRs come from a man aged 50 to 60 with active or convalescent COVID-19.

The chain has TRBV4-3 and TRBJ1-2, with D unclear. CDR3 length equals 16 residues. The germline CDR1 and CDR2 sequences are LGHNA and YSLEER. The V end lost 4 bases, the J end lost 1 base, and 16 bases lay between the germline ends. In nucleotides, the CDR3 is TGCGCCAGCAGCCGAGAATCTAGGAGGGATAACTATGGCTACACCTTC. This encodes CASSRESRRDNYGYTF.

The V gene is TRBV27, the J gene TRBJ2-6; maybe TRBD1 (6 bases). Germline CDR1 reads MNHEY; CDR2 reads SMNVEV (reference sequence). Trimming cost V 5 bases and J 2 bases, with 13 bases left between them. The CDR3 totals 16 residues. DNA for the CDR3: TGTGCCAGCAGTCCGTATCCAGGGGCTGGGGCCAACGTCCTGACTTTC. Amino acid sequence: CASSPYPGAGANVLTF.

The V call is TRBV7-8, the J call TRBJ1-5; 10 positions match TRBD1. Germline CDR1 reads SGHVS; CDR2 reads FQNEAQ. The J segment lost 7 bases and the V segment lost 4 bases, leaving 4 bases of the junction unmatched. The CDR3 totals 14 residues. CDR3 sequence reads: CASSSGQGEQPQHF. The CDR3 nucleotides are TGTGCCAGCAGCTCAGGACAGGGGGAACAGCCCCAGCATTTT.

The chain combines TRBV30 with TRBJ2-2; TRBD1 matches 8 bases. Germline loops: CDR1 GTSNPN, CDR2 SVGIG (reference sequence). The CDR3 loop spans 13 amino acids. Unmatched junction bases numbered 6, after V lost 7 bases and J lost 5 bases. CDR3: CASGQGLTGELFF. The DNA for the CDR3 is TGTGCCTCCGGACAGGGTTTAACCGGGGAGCTGTTTTTT.

CDR3 nucleotides: TGTGCCAGCAGTTCCAGCGGGCCTGGGACCCAGTACTTC. This codes for CASSSSGPGTQYF. The chain combines TRBV28 with TRBJ2-5, with a weak D call TRBD2 (6 bases). The CDR3 totals 13 residues. V was pared by 4 bases and J by 7 bases, with 13 bases between. Germline V lookup: CDR1 MDHEN, CDR2 SYDVKM.

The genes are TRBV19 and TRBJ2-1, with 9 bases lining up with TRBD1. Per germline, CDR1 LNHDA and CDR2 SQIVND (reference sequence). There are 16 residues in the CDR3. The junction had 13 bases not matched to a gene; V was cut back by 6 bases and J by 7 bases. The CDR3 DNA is TGTGCCAGTAGGACAGGGGGACTTTCTACTTGGAATGAGCAGTTCTTC. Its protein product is CASRTGGLSTWNEQFF.

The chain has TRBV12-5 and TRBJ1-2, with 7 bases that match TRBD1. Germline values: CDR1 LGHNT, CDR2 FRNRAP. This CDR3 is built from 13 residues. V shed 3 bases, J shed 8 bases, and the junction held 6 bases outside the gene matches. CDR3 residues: CASGLDRVGGYTF. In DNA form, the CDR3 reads TGTGCTAGTGGTTTAGACAGGGTTGGGGGCTACACCTTC.

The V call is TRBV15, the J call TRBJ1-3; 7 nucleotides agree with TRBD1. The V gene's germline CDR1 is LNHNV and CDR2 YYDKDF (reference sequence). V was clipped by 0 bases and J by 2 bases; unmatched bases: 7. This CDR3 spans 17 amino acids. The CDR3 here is CATSRDKAGTAGNTIYF. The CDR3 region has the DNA TGTGCCACCAGCAGAGATAAGGCGGGGACAGCTGGAAACACCATATATTTT.

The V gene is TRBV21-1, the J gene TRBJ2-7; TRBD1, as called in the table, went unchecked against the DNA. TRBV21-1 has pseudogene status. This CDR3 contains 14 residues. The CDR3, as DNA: TGTGCCAGCAGCAAAGCGTGGGGACAGGGCGAGCAGTACGTC. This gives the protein CASSKAWGQGEQYV.

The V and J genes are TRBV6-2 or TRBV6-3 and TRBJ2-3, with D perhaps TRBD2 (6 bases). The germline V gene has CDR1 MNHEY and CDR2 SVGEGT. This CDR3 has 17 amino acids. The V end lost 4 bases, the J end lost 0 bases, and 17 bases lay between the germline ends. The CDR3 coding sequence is TGTGCCAGCAGTTCAATAGCGGCCTACTTAAGCACAGATACGCAGTATTTT. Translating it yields CASSSIAAYLSTDTQYF.